This TCR beta chain stems from a study of T cells after yellow fever vaccination. Each CDR3 protein gets one entry after TCRdb re-called the 5' RACE reads with MiXCR. The table shows some 160,000 distinct CDR3 sequences, with about a tenth occurring only once. The germline V gene has CDR1 MNHEY and CDR2 SVGAGI. The germline V and J ends were trimmed by 0 bases and 5 bases, with 8 bases remaining between them. The CDR3 sequence is 14 residues long. This clonotype has just a few counts. The clonotype was recovered from a man aged 18-30 years who received the YFV17D yellow fever vaccine. This specimen consisted of CD8+ T cells sorted from PBMCs, obtained 45 days after the yellow fever booster vaccination. The V gene is TRBV6-5, the J gene TRBJ1-5; D remains unclear. The CDR3 nucleotides read TGTGCCAGCAGTTACTCGATTTCGTATCAGCCCCAGCATTTT. This gives the protein CASSYSISYQPQHF.